Following are 20 T cell receptor beta chains from one sample sequenced in a study of cytomegalovirus exposure and HLA in healthy donors. The primer mix had 60 Vbeta and 13 Jbeta primers. The method was immunoSEQ multiplex PCR; TCRdb's version includes in-frame clones alone and lacks a portion of them. Here the sample spans some 170,000 clones, 78% being singletons. The sequenced material came from PBMCs. The origin of the receptors is a female donor in good health and CMV-seronegative.

The chain couples TRBV25-1 to TRBJ2-1, with a tentative D call TRBD2 (6 bases). The CDR3 totals 17 residues. CDR1 is MGHDK and CDR2 is SYGVNS in the germline V gene. V was pared by 1 base and J by 1 base, with 14 bases between. CDR3 DNA sequence: TGTGCCAGCAGTGAATTGGGAGTAGCGGAATCCTACAATGAGCAGTTCTTC. Its protein is CASSELGVAESYNEQFF. Supplemented by reference TRBV25-1 and TRBJ2-1, the full variable domain reads EADIYQTPRYLVIGTGKKITLECSQTMGHDKMYWYQQDPGMELHLIHYSYGVNSTEKGDLSSESTVSRIRTEHFPLTLESARPSHTSQYLCASSELGVAESYNEQFFGPGTRLTVL.

The CDR3 nucleotides read TGTGCCAGCAGTGAAGCCAGGGGGCGGATGGCGGGCTACACCTTC. This gives the protein CASSEARGRMAGYTF. The chain has TRBV2 and TRBJ1-2, with TRBD1 matching 8 bases. With V trimmed by 0 bases and J by 8 bases, 8 bases remained unmatched. Germline lookup yields CDR1 SNHLY and CDR2 FYNNEI. The CDR3 length is 15 residues.

The chain couples TRBV6-6 to TRBJ1-2; 7 bases are shared with TRBD1. Germline V lookup: CDR1 MNHNY, CDR2 SVGAGI (reference sequence). The ends lost 5 bases at V and 8 bases at J; junction bases unmatched: 8. There are 13 residues in the CDR3. The CDR3 region is CASSVDRTMGYTF. CDR3 nucleotides: TGTGCCAGCAGTGTGGACAGGACTATGGGCTACACCTTC.

This clone was seen only once. This sequence joins TRBV7-9 and TRBJ2-1; 15 bases fit TRBD2. With V trimmed by 4 bases and J by 12 bases, 4 bases remained unmatched. The length of the CDR3 is 14 residues. CDR1 SEHNR and CDR2 FQNEAQ come from the germline V gene (reference sequence). The CDR3 DNA reads TGTGCCAGCAGCTCGGGACTAGCGGGAGGCCGGCAGTTCTTC. As protein: CASSSGLAGGRQFF.

The chain has TRBV7-2 and TRBJ2-7, with a tentative D call TRBD2 (5 bases). Germline CDR1 and CDR2: SGHTA and FQGNSA. CDR3 length: 15 residues. V was pared by 3 bases and J by 7 bases, with 19 bases between. The CDR3 loop is CASSLGYGMVKEQYF. The DNA of the CDR3 is TGTGCCAGCAGCTTGGGTTACGGGATGGTAAAGGAGCAGTACTTC.

V is TRBV10-1 and J is TRBJ2-5; D perhaps matches TRBD2 (7 bases). The CDR3 is 16 amino acids. In germline, CDR1 is WNHNN, CDR2 SYGVQD (reference sequence). V was cut by 10 bases and J by 5 bases, with 26 bases left in between. Here the CDR3 DNA reads TGCGCCACCCGCGATTTCCTCCGGGGGGCCGATGAGACCCAGTACTTC. Its protein product is CATRDFLRGADETQYF.

The gene calls are TRBV4-3 and TRBJ2-3, with no clear D. The V and J ends lost 7 bases and 2 bases respectively, with 7 bases between them. Germline V gives CDR1 LGHNA, CDR2 YSLEER. CDR3 length: 12 amino acids. CDR3 in DNA: TGCGCCAGCACTAAACCCACAGATACGCAGTATTTT. The encoded protein is CASTKPTDTQYF.

This clone was recorded only once. The J gene is TRBJ1-3, the V gene TRBV10-3; tentatively, D is TRBD1 (5 bases). The V gene lost 5 bases and the J gene lost 0 bases, with 14 bases spanning the gap. The CDR3 runs to 16 residues. Germline CDR1 and CDR2: ENHRY and SYGVKD. CDR3 bases: TGTGCCATCAGTAGCCCCAGGGTTAGCTCTGGAAACACCATATATTTT. This codes for CAISSPRVSSGNTIYF.

The V and J genes are TRBV19 and TRBJ2-1, with 9 bases identical to TRBD2. V dropped 6 bases and J dropped 4; count of bases not matched to a gene: 10. This CDR3 has 16 amino acids. Germline V gives CDR1 LNHDA, CDR2 SQIVND (reference sequence). CDR3 nucleotide sequence: TGTGCCAGTAGGAGGTTAGCGGGGGACCTATACAATGAGCAGTTCTTC. As protein: CASRRLAGDLYNEQFF. Filled out from reference TRBV19 and TRBJ2-1, the complete variable domain reads DGGITQSPKYLFRKEGQNVTLSCEQNLNHDAMYWYRQDPGQGLRLIYYSQIVNDFQKGDIAEGYSVSREKKESFPLTVTSAQKNPTAFYLCASRRLAGDLYNEQFFGPGTRLTVL.

This chain uses TRBV29-1 with TRBJ2-7; no firm D call. The CDR3 is made up of 15 amino acids. V lost 1 base to trimming and J lost 0 bases, with 13 bases between them. Germline V CDR1 and CDR2: SQVTM, ANQGSEA. The CDR3 DNA is TGCAGCGTTGAAGCACGCGGAAACAACTCCTACGAGCAGTACTTC. Amino acids: CSVEARGNNSYEQYF.

In its sample, this clone is medium-sized. The CDR3 bases are TGTGCGACCGTACTAGCGAATGAGCAGTTCTTC. Its translation is CATVLANEQFF. The chain combines TRBV10-3 with TRBJ2-1, with 7 positions matching TRBD2. The CDR3 extends over 11 amino acids. Germline values: CDR1 ENHRY, CDR2 SYGVKD.

The rearrangement uses TRBV11-2 and TRBJ2-1, with TRBD2 as a possible D gene (5 bases). This CDR3 region has 14 residues. Trimming removed 4 bases at V and 9 bases at J, with 16 bases between. Germline-derived CDR1 and CDR2 are SGHAT and FQNNGV. CDR3 in amino acids: CASSSSETGIEQFF. The CDR3 DNA is TGTGCCAGCAGCTCGAGCGAGACCGGGATTGAGCAGTTCTTC.

This clone was counted only a few times. The rearrangement links TRBV2 to TRBJ2-1, with a possible D match to TRBD2 (5 bases). Germline loops: CDR1 SNHLY, CDR2 FYNNEI. The CDR3 consists of 13 residues. V was clipped by 7 bases and J by 10 bases, with 17 bases between them. The CDR3 region is CASTLFKRMEQFF. The CDR3 nucleotides are TGTGCCAGCACCCTATTTAAGCGGATGGAGCAGTTCTTC. Full variable domain (rest looked up from reference TRBV2 and TRBJ2-1): EPEVTQTPSHQVTQMGQEVILRCVPISNHLYFYWYRQILGQKVEFLVSFYNNEISEKSEIFDDQFSVERPDGSNFTLKIRSTKLEDSAMYFCASTLFKRMEQFFGPGTRLTVL.

The rearrangement joins TRBV6-1 to TRBJ1-4, with unresolved D. V lost 2 bases and J lost 0, with 10 bases in between. The CDR3 loop spans 16 amino acids. CDR1 is MNHNS, CDR2 SASEGT, per germline. CDR3 coding DNA: TGTGCCAGCAGTGAAATTATGGGCCCAACTAATGAAAAACTGTTTTTT. Residues: CASSEIMGPTNEKLFF.

V and J are TRBV6-5 and TRBJ1-2; D possibly corresponds to TRBD1 (5 bases). Germline CDR1 and CDR2: MNHEY and SVGAGI. The CDR3 is made up of 11 amino acids. Between the trimmed V and J ends, which lost 8 bases and 6 bases, there was a span of 10 bases. CDR3 residues: CASRGRDGYTF. The CDR3 nucleotides read TGTGCCAGCCGGGGGAGGGATGGCTACACCTTC.

The genes are TRBV5-6 and TRBJ2-7; possible D gene TRBD2, 5 bases. V dropped 3 bases and J dropped 2 bases, with 15 bases sitting between them. Looked up from germline, CDR1 is SGHDT and CDR2 is YYEEEE. This CDR3 is built from 15 residues. In DNA, the CDR3 is TGTGCCAGCAGCTCCTCGCGGGCACCAACCTACGAGCAGTACTTC. It is translated as CASSSSRAPTYEQYF.

This clone came up once. This sequence joins TRBV4-1 and TRBJ2-1; weak D call: TRBD2 (5 bases). The V end was cut by 0 bases, the J end by 12 bases, with 9 bases between. This CDR3 is built from 12 residues. The germline V gene encodes CDR1 MGHRA and CDR2 YSYEKL. CDR3 DNA sequence: TGCGCCAGCAGCCAAGAGAGGGAAACGCAGTTCTTC. It is translated as CASSQERETQFF.

This clone has only a few counts. J is TRBJ1-1 and V is TRBV6-1; 8 positions agree with TRBD1. V dropped 5 bases and J dropped 0; count of bases not matched to a gene: 14. This CDR3 has 18 amino acids. Germline V gives CDR1 MNHNS, CDR2 SASEGT. The CDR3, as DNA: TGTGCCAGCAGTCAAGAAAACCAGACAGGGGCGATGAACACTGAAGCTTTCTTT. Protein product: CASSQENQTGAMNTEAFF.

This clone was recorded a few times. This CDR3 is CASSPYRVGNYGYTF. The CDR3 coding sequence is TGCGCCAGCAGCCCGTACAGGGTAGGAAACTATGGCTACACCTTC. The gene calls are TRBV5-1 and TRBJ1-2; D perhaps matches TRBD1 (6 bases). The CDR3 runs to 15 residues. CDR1 and CDR2 (germline): SGHRS, YFSETQ. V gave up 4 bases and J gave up 2 bases, with 15 bases separating them. The full variable domain, its missing parts supplied by reference TRBV5-1 and TRBJ1-2, is KAGVTQTPRYLIKTRGQQVTLSCSPISGHRSVSWYQQTPGQGLQFLFEYFSETQRNKGNFPGRFSGRQFSNSRSEMNVSTLELGDSALYLCASSPYRVGNYGYTFGSGTRLTVV.

The rearrangement joins TRBV18 to TRBJ2-3; 15 bases are a match to TRBD2. Looked up from germline, CDR1 is KGHSH and CDR2 is LQKENI. The CDR3 contains 18 residues. V lost 3 bases and J lost 2; bases outside the gene matches: 6. The CDR3 region is CASSPRTSGGANTDTQYF. In DNA form, the CDR3 reads TGTGCCAGCTCACCGAGGACTAGCGGGGGGGCAAACACAGATACGCAGTATTTT. Full variable domain (remainder filled in from reference TRBV18 and TRBJ2-3): NAGVMQNPRHLVRRRGQEARLRCSPMKGHSHVYWYRQLPEEGLKFMVYLQKENIIDESGMPKERFSAEFPKEGPSILRIQQVVRGDSAAYFCASSPRTSGGANTDTQYFGPGTRLTVL.